The 5 T cell receptor beta chains below were found in one sample sequenced in a study of CD8 T cells in ankylosing spondylitis (TCRdb year 2017). The library was prepared using 5' RACE. TCRdb shows the sequencer as Illumina HiSeq 2500. TCRdb took the public reads, trimmed them with fastp at Q25, ran MiXCR for clone calling and kept in-frame beta chains. Rows with a matching CDR3 protein are joined into one entry that keeps the most common DNA and genes. The sample profile shows around 280,000 distinct CDR3 sequences; around 19% of them were found once. 7.5% to 9.5% of the sample is held by the ten biggest clonotypes. The sample consisted of blood, either unsorted or a sorted T cell fraction (not recorded which). All receptors come from a male donor with ankylosing spondylitis or in good health (not recorded which).

This clonotype was observed a handful of times. The CDR3, as DNA: TGTGCCAGCAGTTTAGCTATCGGGACAATAAACTATGGCTACACCTTC. It specifies CASSLAIGTINYGYTF. The genes are TRBV28 and TRBJ1-2, with TRBD1 as a possible D gene (6 bases). This CDR3 comprises 16 residues. Germline V lookup: CDR1 MDHEN, CDR2 SYDVKM. V lost 2 bases and J 2 bases, leaving 15 bases between the germline ends.

This clonotype was counted many times. This sequence joins TRBV29-1 and TRBJ1-5; 7 bases map to TRBD1. The V segment lost 4 bases and the J segment 0 bases; nucleotides outside the gene matches: 3. Germline V lookup: CDR1 SQVTM, CDR2 ANQGSEA. The length of the CDR3 is 14 residues. The chain's CDR3 is CSVGTGLSNQPQHF. The CDR3 DNA follows: TGCAGCGTTGGGACAGGACTTAGCAATCAGCCCCAGCATTTT.

This clonotype was seen only a few times. The J gene is TRBJ1-2, the V gene TRBV12-3 or TRBV12-4, with 10 bases aligning to TRBD1. The ends lost 5 bases at V and 4 bases at J; junction bases unmatched: 1. CDR3 length: 13 amino acids. CDR3 DNA sequence: TGTGCCAGCAGTGGACAGGGGGGCTATGGCTACACCTTC. Its translation: CASSGQGGYGYTF.

This clonotype was seen more than once but under ten times. The rearrangement joins TRBV5-1 to TRBJ2-5, with D possibly being TRBD1 (6 bases). This CDR3 has 15 residues. V gave up 1 base and J gave up 5 bases, with 15 bases separating them. Germline CDR1 reads SGHRS; CDR2 reads YFSETQ. Here the CDR3 DNA reads TGCGCCAGCAGCTTGAGCCAGGGGAGTAGGGAGACCCAGTACTTC. Protein: CASSLSQGSRETQYF.

V and J are TRBV6-6 and TRBJ1-1; TRBD1 might be the D (6 bases). Looked up from germline, CDR1 is MNHNY and CDR2 is SVGAGI (reference sequence). Trimming removed 7 bases from V and 1 base from J, with 10 bases in between. The CDR3 length is 13 residues. The CDR3, as DNA: TGTGCCAGCAAAGACAGGACGAACACTGAAGCTTTCTTT. Translated: CASKDRTNTEAFF.